This T cell receptor (beta chain) is drawn from a study of synovial regulatory T cells in juvenile arthritis (dated by TCRdb to about 2015). Describing the broader study: Of the sequenced patients, several received methotrexate, one received methotrexate plus infliximab, three were therapy-naive, and one had no treatment information. The study compared TCRbeta CDR3 repertoires of blood iaTreg cells, other blood Treg cells and synovial fluid Treg cells from matched patient samples. Effector T cell subsets were also sequenced in this cohort for comparisons, but the Treg dataset alone covers only blood and synovial fluid Treg cells. Treg and Teff subsets from roughly 10 JIA patients with active disease were included in the TCR repertoire comparisons. What the study reported, not specific to this receptor: iaTreg TCR repertoires were largely private across patients and partially overlapped with synovial Teff and blood CPL repertoires. Synovial Treg cells shared more CDR3 sequences with iaTreg cells than with other blood Treg cells; Chao-Jaccard similarity confirmed closer relation. Lower TCR diversity was observed in blood iaTreg cells than in other blood Treg cells, consistent with antigen-driven expansion.

The CDR3 has 17 amino acids, counting the end cysteine and phenylalanine. No DNA is given. Via the germline V gene, CDR1 is MGHRA and CDR2 YSYEKL. Libraries were made using the immunoSEQ multiplex PCR assay. TCRbeta CDR3 sequencing was performed by Adaptive Biotechnologies. Per the source publication's procedure: Repertoire similarity used the Chao-modified Jaccard index and median clonotype overlap from 200 random subsamples at equal sample size. Similarity analyses used either productive nucleotide sequences or in silico-translated amino acid sequences. Hierarchical clustering with single linkage and t-SNE based on Chao-modified Jaccard distances were used to compare repertoires. Repertoire diversity was quantified with the Renyi index, after sample size normalisation, across a range of alpha values. Imported from immuneACCESS, the table was reduced by TCRdb to in-frame sequences with V and J called. These copies leave out some clones; in studies compared against another copy, an unresolved V gene accounts for under half, and the cause of the remainder is not known. That table supplies the V and J calls and clone size; D and trimming were determined from the DNA. The sample has 9,500 to 10,000 clones on record. The top ten clones comprise about 1.7% of the sample.

As to this clone: Which antigen it targets is not known.

iaTreg cells were HLA-DR+ Treg cells, more frequent in NO ID than ID patients at Tend; hypothesised to expand during inflammation. TCR repertoire donors were 11 juvenile idiopathic arthritis patients with active disease who had not reached inactive disease, 3 polyarticular and 8 oligoarticular. The median age of the TCR-sequenced patients was over 10 years (range about 2.4-25), and their median disease duration was around seven years (range 0.2-19.1). Samples for TCR repertoire analysis were collected at two centres in Italy. Peripheral blood mononuclear cells were isolated by Histopaque-1077 density gradient and cryopreserved in roughly 90% FCS with around 10% DMSO.

The sequence is built from TRBV4-1 and TRBJ1-4. This sequence was found in a donor younger than 30 with juvenile idiopathic arthritis. The sample was Treg cells from blood. What this sample's cell subset or site label stands for: HLA-DR+ inflammation-associated blood Treg cells. The CDR3 corresponds to CASSQDEMGTTNEKLFF.